This T cell receptor (beta chain) originates from a study of shared clonotypes between healthy human individuals (TCRdb year 2020). At the level of the whole study: Three men and a couple of women, aged 18 to 49 years, made up the cohort. For each donor, three plates each were used for CD4 naive and CD4 memory, two plates were used for CD8 naive, and one plate was used for CD8 memory. To estimate repertoire size and how much clonotypes are shared between individuals, the study performed deep sequencing of blood TCR repertoires from about five healthy adults. To increase sequencing depth and limit assay-specific biases, different laboratories used diverse techniques to prepare libraries and sequence TCR repertoires. Leukapheresis yielded between about 0.9 and 10 billion PBMCs per donor.

Notes on this clone: It lacks a known antigen. Nothing much larger sits one base from this clone, and base qualities are not available.

Paper-wide results and their limitations: Rarefaction of sorted-subset datasets indicated incomplete sequencing despite the large sequencing depth. Sampling was restricted to blood, and TCR repertoires in tissue are likely to differ from TCR repertoires in blood. Higher generation probabilities were observed for clonotypes shared by all four sorted-subset donors than for non-shared clonotypes. Based on pairwise subsampling, the degree of clonotype sharing among donors was expected to be affected by sequencing depth. The genetic and exposure-history diversity represented was limited by the small number of donors. Sharing across a handful of donors was observed for around 4.8% of naive CD4, 3.5% of naive CD8, over 2% of memory CD4, and about 0.4% of memory CD8 clonotypes. Estimated clonotype richness was generally larger for naive than for memory subsets.

For the CD8 naive samples, CD45RO-negative cells were positively selected for CCR7, yielding a CD45RA+CCR7+ population from which TemRA cells were excluded. Healthy HIV-negative adults with no recently reported acute infections or vaccinations were included as donors. Every donor was a Caucasian adult residing in Nashville, Tennessee, USA. Blood was collected by leukapheresis, and PBMCs were isolated by Ficoll-Histopaque density gradient centrifugation and then cryopreserved in liquid nitrogen vapor phase. Analytical flow cytometry was used to check the purity and quantity of every magnetically sorted T cell population. Genomic DNA was isolated from each sorted fraction and quantified by UV absorbance on a Nanodrop 2000c. TCR CDR3 regions were amplified from genomic DNA by multiplex PCR using the deep immunoSEQ assay. Extracted genomic DNA from each cell subset was distributed evenly across all wells of several immunoSEQ 96-well plates, and each plate was treated as a replicate. For sorted subsets, each replicate PCR was loaded with 200 ng genomic DNA, equivalent to 25,000 to 35,000 T cell genomes. Purified libraries were measured with a Qubit 3.0 fluorometer, size-checked on a Bioanalyzer 2100, and measured again with the KAPA Library Quantification kit. A separate single-read 150-cycle Illumina NextSeq 550 flow cell was used to sequence each immunoSEQ 96-well plate. The paper's data handling went like this. The immunoSEQ output contained only junctional sequences without quality scores, so filtering could not match that applied to full-length reads. Sequences were annotated with PyIR, a Python wrapper for IgBLAST v1.9, and V/J genes and CDR3 were assigned using IMGT germline references. Reads were removed for weak V/J assignments (E-value above 1e-6), missing CDR3, stop codons, out-of-frame junctions, or ambiguous translated residues. V3J clonotypes were defined as sequences sharing the same inferred V gene, J gene, and CDR3 amino acid sequence. Percentage overlap between repertoires was computed as shared unique clonotypes divided by the size of the smaller repertoire. RTK rarefaction, the Chao1 estimator, and Recon v2.1 estimates of unobserved clonotypes were used to assess repertoire richness. Generation probabilities were computed with OLGA for all TCRbeta clonotypes obtained by the gDNA method from several donors. TCRdb retrieved this table from immuneACCESS and kept in-frame rearrangements only. Not all clones are present; in checked studies, unresolved V genes account for under half, and no reason is known for the remainder. V and J calls and clone size are given by that table; D and trimming were obtained from the DNA. The sample data list about 580,000 clones, and 98% of these were observed just once. Less than 0.35% of the sample belongs to the ten largest clones.

Germline trimming: 7 bases from V, 2 bases from J; junction bases outside gene matches: 7. The CDR3 spans 15 residues, from the cysteine through the phenylalanine. Of the read, only the CDR3 DNA is kept; its 45 bases are in frame from base 1. Via the germline V gene, CDR1 is SGHAT and CDR2 FQNNGV. The sequence joins TRBV11-2 to TRBJ2-5; the central 10 bases match TRBD2. The sequence came from a man in his thirties or forties in good health. Sequenced sample: naive CD8+ T cells sorted from blood. Sample cell subset or site, as interpreted from the label and publication: CD45RA+CCR7+. The CDR3 reads as follows: CASKFLAGGQETQYF. In nucleotides, the sequence is TGTGCCAGCAAATTTTTAGCGGGAGGACAAGAGACCCAGTACTTC.